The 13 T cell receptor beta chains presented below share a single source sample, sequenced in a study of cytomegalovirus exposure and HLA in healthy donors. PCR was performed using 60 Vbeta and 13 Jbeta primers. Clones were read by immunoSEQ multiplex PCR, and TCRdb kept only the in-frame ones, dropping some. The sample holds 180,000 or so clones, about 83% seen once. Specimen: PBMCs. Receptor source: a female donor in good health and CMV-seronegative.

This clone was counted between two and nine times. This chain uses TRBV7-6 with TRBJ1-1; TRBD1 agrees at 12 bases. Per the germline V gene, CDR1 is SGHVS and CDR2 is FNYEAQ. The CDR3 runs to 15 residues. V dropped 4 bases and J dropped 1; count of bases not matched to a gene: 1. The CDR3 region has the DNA TGTGCCAGCAGCTCGGGACAGGGGGCGAACACTGAAGCTTTCTTT. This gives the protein CASSSGQGANTEAFF.

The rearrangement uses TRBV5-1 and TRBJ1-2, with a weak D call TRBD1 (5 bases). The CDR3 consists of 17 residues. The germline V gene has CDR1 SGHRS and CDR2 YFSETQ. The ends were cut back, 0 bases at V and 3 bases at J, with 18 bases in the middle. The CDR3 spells CASSLAGREGIDYGYTF. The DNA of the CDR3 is TGCGCCAGCAGCTTGGCCGGCAGGGAGGGTATTGACTATGGCTACACCTTC.

The CDR3 region is CAWSYTGAQETQYF. The CDR3 DNA sequence: TGTGCCTGGAGTTACACAGGGGCGCAAGAGACCCAGTACTTC. The rearrangement links TRBV30 to TRBJ2-5; TRBD1 agrees at 7 bases. This CDR3 is 14 amino acids long. The trim removed 2 bases at V and 2 bases at J, leaving 5 bases unmatched. The germline V gene encodes CDR1 GTSNPN and CDR2 SVGIG (reference sequence). The complete variable domain, with remaining parts taken from reference TRBV30 and TRBJ2-5, reads SQTIHQWPATLVQPVGSPLSLECTVEGTSNPNLYWYRQAAGRGLQLLFYSVGIGQISSEVPQNLSASRPQDRQFILSSKKLLLSDSGFYLCAWSYTGAQETQYFGPGTRLLVL.

CDR3 loop: CASSQEPGGYEQYF. CDR3 nucleotide sequence: TGCGCCAGCAGCCAAGAGCCAGGGGGCTACGAGCAGTACTTC. The chain couples TRBV4-3 to TRBJ2-5, with TRBD1 matching 7 bases. The DNA end lines up better with TRBJ2-7; the J call may be wrong. The CDR3 is 14 residues long. The germline gives CDR1 LGHNA, CDR2 YSLEER.

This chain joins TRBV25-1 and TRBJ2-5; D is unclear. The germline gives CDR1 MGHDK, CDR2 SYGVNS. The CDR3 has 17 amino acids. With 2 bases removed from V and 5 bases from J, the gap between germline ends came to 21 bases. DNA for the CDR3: TGTGCCAGCAGTGAACTAATTTCCATTGCCTCTGAGGAGACCCAGTACTTC. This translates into CASSELISIASEETQYF.

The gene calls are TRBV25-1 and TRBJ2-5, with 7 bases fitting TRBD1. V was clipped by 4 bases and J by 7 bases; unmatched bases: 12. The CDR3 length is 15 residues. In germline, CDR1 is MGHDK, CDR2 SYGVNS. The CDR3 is CASSGPGQVIPTQYF. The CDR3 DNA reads TGTGCCAGCAGTGGCCCAGGACAGGTGATACCGACCCAGTACTTC.

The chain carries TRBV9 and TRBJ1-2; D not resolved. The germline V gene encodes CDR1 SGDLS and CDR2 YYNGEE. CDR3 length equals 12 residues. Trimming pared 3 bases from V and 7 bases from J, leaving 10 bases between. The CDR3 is CASSGTRGGYTF. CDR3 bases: TGTGCCAGCAGCGGCACCCGGGGTGGCTACACCTTC.

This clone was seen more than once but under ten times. CDR3 nucleotides: TGTGCCAGCATCCCCGGGTCACAGGGGGCTAAGTGTCAGCCCCAGCATTTT. It yields the protein CASIPGSQGAKCQPQHF. The chain couples TRBV11-2 to TRBJ1-5; 9 bases match TRBD1. J was trimmed by 6 bases and V by 7 bases; bases with no gene match: 16. Germline lookup yields CDR1 SGHAT and CDR2 FQNNGV. This CDR3 has 17 residues. The variable domain in full, completed from reference TRBV11-2 and TRBJ1-5, reads EAGVAQSPRYKIIEKRQSVAFWCNPISGHATLYWYQQILGQGPKLLIQFQNNGVVDDSQLPKDRFSAERLKGVDSTLKIQPAKLEDSAVYLCASIPGSQGAKCQPQHFGDGTRLSIL.

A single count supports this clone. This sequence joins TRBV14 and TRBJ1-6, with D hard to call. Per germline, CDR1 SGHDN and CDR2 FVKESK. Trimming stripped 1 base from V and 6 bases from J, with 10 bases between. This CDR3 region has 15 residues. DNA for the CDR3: TGTGCCAGCAGCCAAGGTTTCTTGTCTAATTCACCCCTCCACTTT. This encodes CASSQGFLSNSPLHF.

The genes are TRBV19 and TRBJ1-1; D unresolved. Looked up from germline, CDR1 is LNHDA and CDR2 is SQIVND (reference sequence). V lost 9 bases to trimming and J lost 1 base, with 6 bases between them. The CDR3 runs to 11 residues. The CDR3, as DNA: TGTGCCAGACAACCGAACACTGAAGCTTTCTTT. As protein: CARQPNTEAFF. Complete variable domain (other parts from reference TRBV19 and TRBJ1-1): DGGITQSPKYLFRKEGQNVTLSCEQNLNHDAMYWYRQDPGQGLRLIYYSQIVNDFQKGDIAEGYSVSREKKESFPLTVTSAQKNPTAFYLCARQPNTEAFFGQGTRLTVV.

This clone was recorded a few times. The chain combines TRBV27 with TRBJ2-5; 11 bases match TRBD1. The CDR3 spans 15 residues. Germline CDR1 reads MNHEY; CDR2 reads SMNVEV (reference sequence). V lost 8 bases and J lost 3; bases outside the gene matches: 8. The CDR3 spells CASPIWTGGEETQYF. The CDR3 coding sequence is TGTGCCAGCCCGATCTGGACAGGGGGCGAAGAGACCCAGTACTTC.

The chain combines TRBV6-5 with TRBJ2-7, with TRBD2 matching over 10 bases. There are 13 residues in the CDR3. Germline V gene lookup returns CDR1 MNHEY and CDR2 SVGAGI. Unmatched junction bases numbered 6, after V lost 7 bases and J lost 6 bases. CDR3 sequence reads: CASIRASGGEQYF. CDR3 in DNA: TGTGCCAGCATAAGGGCTAGCGGGGGCGAGCAGTACTTC.

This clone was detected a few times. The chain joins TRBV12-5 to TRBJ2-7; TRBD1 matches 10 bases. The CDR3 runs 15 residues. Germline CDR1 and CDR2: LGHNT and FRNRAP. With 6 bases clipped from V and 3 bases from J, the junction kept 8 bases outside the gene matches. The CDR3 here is CASGPPTGGYYEQYF. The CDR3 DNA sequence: TGTGCTAGTGGCCCCCCGACAGGGGGCTACTACGAGCAGTACTTC.